The 20 T cell receptor beta chains given below trace back to one sample, sequenced in a study of PD-L1 blockade in urothelial cancer. This table comes from immunoSEQ multiplex PCR, and its TCRdb copy is limited to in-frame clones, with some not included. The data show roughly 100,000 clones, with around 90% seen just once and 0.97% held by the top ten. Time point denoted: pretreatment peripheral blood. The sample consisted of PBMCs, taken around atezolizumab (anti-PD-L1) treatment. These receptors came from a woman aged 80 or over with urothelial cancer.

V and J are TRBV5-1 and TRBJ2-3; the D gene is possibly TRBD2 (5 bases). The CDR3 runs to 17 residues. The V gene's germline CDR1 is SGHRS and CDR2 YFSETQ. V shed 4 bases and J shed 1 base, with 19 bases lying between them. CDR3 nucleotides: TGCGCCAGCAGCCTCGGTAGAGGGCTGTGGGGCACAGATACGCAGTATTTT. This encodes CASSLGRGLWGTDTQYF.

This rearrangement joins TRBV7-8 to TRBJ2-3, with 10 bases that match TRBD1. Looked up from germline, CDR1 is SGHVS and CDR2 is FQNEAQ. V lost 5 bases and J lost 1; bases outside the gene matches: 3. There are 15 residues in the CDR3. CDR3 sequence reads: CASSEGQGGTDTQYF. Here the CDR3 DNA reads TGTGCCAGCAGCGAAGGACAGGGGGGCACAGATACGCAGTATTTT.

This chain connects TRBV7-6 to TRBJ1-1; 7 nucleotides agree with TRBD1. J lost 1 base, V lost 5 bases, and 7 bases had no gene match. The CDR3 is made up of 15 amino acids. From germline, CDR1 is SGHVS and CDR2 FNYEAQ. The CDR3 nucleotides read TGTGCCAGCAGCCTGTGGACAGGAACGAACACTGAAGCTTTCTTT. Translation: CASSLWTGTNTEAFF.

This chain links TRBV25-1 with TRBJ2-5; 7 bases agree with TRBD2. CDR3 length equals 15 residues. The J segment lost 4 bases and the V segment lost 2 bases, leaving 7 bases of the junction unmatched. Germline V gene lookup returns CDR1 MGHDK and CDR2 SYGVNS. The CDR3 sequence is CASSEHQAGTETQYF. Here the CDR3 DNA reads TGTGCCAGCAGTGAACATCAAGCGGGAACAGAGACCCAGTACTTC.

CDR3 sequence reads: CAWSPQGNQPQHF. The CDR3 bases are TGTGCCTGGAGTCCTCAGGGGAATCAGCCCCAGCATTTT. The J gene is TRBJ1-5, the V gene TRBV30, with D possibly being TRBD1 (6 bases). Germline loops: CDR1 GTSNPN, CDR2 SVGIG (reference sequence). Trimming took off 2 bases at V and 4 bases at J, with 9 bases between the two ends. The CDR3 consists of 13 residues. Full variable domain (rest looked up from reference TRBV30 and TRBJ1-5): SQTIHQWPATLVQPVGSPLSLECTVEGTSNPNLYWYRQAAGRGLQLLFYSVGIGQISSEVPQNLSASRPQDRQFILSSKKLLLSDSGFYLCAWSPQGNQPQHFGDGTRLSIL.

This chain links TRBV6-4 with TRBJ2-1; 8 bases line up with TRBD1. The CDR3 totals 14 residues. The V gene's germline CDR1 is MRHNA and CDR2 SNTAGT. After removal of 8 bases from V and 7 bases from J, the junction contained 10 bases not matched to a gene. CDR3 region: CASSQGQAGNEQFF. CDR3 nucleotide sequence: TGTGCCAGCTCCCAGGGACAGGCTGGAAATGAGCAGTTCTTC.

CDR3 DNA: TGTGCCAGCAGCGACGGGTTCTATGGCTACACCTTC. Protein product: CASSDGFYGYTF. V gene TRBV28 combines with J gene TRBJ1-2; the D is unclear. The CDR3 is 12 amino acids. Germline V gene data show CDR1 as MDHEN and CDR2 as SYDVKM. With 6 bases removed from V and 4 bases from J, the gap between germline ends came to 9 bases.

The rearrangement uses TRBV7-3 and TRBJ2-7, with 7 bases lining up with TRBD1. CDR3 length: 15 amino acids. The J segment lost 5 bases and the V segment lost 1 base, leaving 8 bases of the junction unmatched. CDR1 and CDR2 (germline): SGHTA, FQGTGA. The CDR3 sequence is CASSLKGRGYDEQYF. DNA for the CDR3: TGTGCCAGCAGCTTAAAAGGCAGGGGGTACGACGAGCAGTACTTC.

The V gene is TRBV19, the J gene TRBJ2-7; TRBD1 is a possible D gene (6 bases). CDR1 is LNHDA and CDR2 is SQIVND in the germline V gene (reference sequence). The CDR3 sequence is 14 residues long. Trimming stripped 4 bases from V and 4 bases from J, with 14 bases between. CDR3 nucleotide sequence: TGTGCCAGTAGTACCGACAGGAAGGGGTACGAGCAGTACTTC. This sequence encodes CASSTDRKGYEQYF.

V and J are TRBV7-8 and TRBJ2-5; TRBD1 matches 7 bases. Unmatched junction bases numbered 9, after V lost 3 bases and J lost 5 bases. Germline V lookup: CDR1 SGHVS, CDR2 FQNEAQ. The CDR3 has 15 amino acids. CDR3 residues: CASSLGTAPTETQYF. DNA of the CDR3: TGTGCCAGCAGCTTGGGGACAGCCCCCACGGAGACCCAGTACTTC.

This chain joins TRBV6-5 and TRBJ2-1; 8 nucleotides line up with TRBD1. This CDR3 comprises 13 residues. V trimming: 10 bases; J trimming: 0 bases; junction bases outside the gene matches: 2. Germline V gene data show CDR1 as MNHEY and CDR2 as SVGAGI. CDR3 amino acids: CATGQGSYNEQFF. DNA for the CDR3: TGTGCCACCGGACAGGGCTCCTACAATGAGCAGTTCTTC.

This chain links TRBV29-1 with TRBJ2-1; 13 bases map to TRBD2. The ends lost 1 base at V and 0 bases at J; junction bases unmatched: 3. Germline lookup yields CDR1 SQVTM and CDR2 ANQGSEA. The CDR3 is 17 amino acids. The CDR3 loop reads CSVEARTSGSSYNEQFF. CDR3 sequence (DNA): TGCAGCGTTGAAGCAAGGACTAGCGGGAGCTCCTACAATGAGCAGTTCTTC.

The V call is TRBV10-3, the J call TRBJ1-5; D remains ambiguous. The germline V gene has CDR1 ENHRY and CDR2 SYGVKD. The CDR3 is 12 residues long. Trimming cost V 8 bases and J 2 bases, with 7 bases left between them. The CDR3 nucleotides read TGTGCCATCGCCACGGGCAATCAGCCCCAGCATTTT. Translation: CAIATGNQPQHF.

As for this clone: An end of the junction does not agree with germline; a read error may underlie this. The rearrangement joins TRBV4-2 to TRBJ2-1; 12 nucleotides align to TRBD2. There are 15 residues in the CDR3. The germline V gene has CDR1 LGHNA and CDR2 YNFKEQ. In nucleotides, the CDR3 is TGTGCCAGCAGTCAAGCGACTAGCGGGAGTGCCGAGCAGTTCTTC. Its translation is CASSQATSGSAEQFF.

The J gene is TRBJ2-3, the V gene TRBV11-2; TRBD2 matches 7 bases. The CDR3 sequence is 15 residues long. CDR1 and CDR2 from the germline V gene are SGHAT and FQNNGV. Germline trimming cut 7 bases from V and 1 base from J; bases unmatched to any gene: 8. The CDR3 DNA is TGTGCCAGCACCAGGGCTAGCGGACGCACAGATACGCAGTATTTT. Translation: CASTRASGRTDTQYF.

This sequence joins TRBV14 and TRBJ2-7; possible D gene TRBD2, 6 bases. Germline CDR1 SGHDN, CDR2 FVKESK. V was shortened by 0 bases and J by 4 bases, with 13 bases between the two germline ends. The CDR3 contains 15 residues. CDR3 sequence: CASSQDGGGRYEQYF. CDR3 nucleotides: TGTGCCAGCAGCCAAGATGGGGGAGGAAGGTACGAGCAGTACTTC.

The chain uses TRBV7-2 and TRBJ2-4; perhaps TRBD2 as D (5 bases). The length of the CDR3 is 15 residues. V was trimmed by 1 base and J by 9 bases, leaving 16 bases between them. CDR1 and CDR2 from the germline V gene are SGHTA and FQGNSA. The CDR3: CASSLVRGEVGIQYF. In nucleotides, the CDR3 is TGTGCCAGCAGCTTAGTTCGGGGAGAGGTTGGCATTCAGTACTTC.

About this clone: One end of the junction fails to match germline, which may point to a read error. The chain joins TRBV2 to TRBJ1-1; D might be TRBD1 (6 bases). CDR1 is SNHLY, CDR2 FYNNEI, per germline. This CDR3 comprises 11 residues. CDR3 DNA sequence: TGTGCCAGCAGTGAATGGGGGGGCCCGGTGTTT. Residues: CASSEWGGPVF.

This chain uses TRBV5-5 with TRBJ2-7; 8 nucleotides agree with TRBD1. V was pared by 1 base and J by 9 bases, with 12 bases of the junction left unmatched. The germline CDR1 and CDR2 sequences are SGHKS and YYEKEE (reference sequence). This CDR3 contains 15 residues. As DNA, the CDR3 is TGTGCCAGCAGCTTGTCTTGGGACAGGAATGTAGGGCAGTACTTC. Protein product: CASSLSWDRNVGQYF.

The V gene is TRBV5-1, the J gene TRBJ2-4; D might be TRBD2 (5 bases). The CDR3 runs to 13 residues. The germline V gene has CDR1 SGHRS and CDR2 YFSETQ. V was pared by 4 bases and J by 3 bases, with 8 bases between. The CDR3 nucleotides are TGCGCCAGCAGCCCCGGACTCAAAAACATTCAGTACTTC. It yields the protein CASSPGLKNIQYF.